This paragraph reports one TCR beta chain. Its antigen is not known. These data belong to a study of T cell responses to AZD1222 COVID-19 vaccine. In the study overall: Second-dose recipients at about 4 or about 12 weeks were treated as one pooled group.

This table comes from immunoSEQ multiplex PCR, and its TCRdb copy is limited to in-frame clones, with some not included. The sample contains roughly 130,000 clones, 91% of which appear only once. General observations from the study: Mapped onto spike, vaccine-associated CD4 TCRs spanned it and were dominant at 160-218 and 743-854. Two AZD1222 administrations were followed by greater Spike-specific TCR breadth and depth. Only after the peak T cell response were repertoires sampled.

This specimen was peripheral blood, taken on day 0 of AZD1222 vaccination. The TCR originated in an adult in good health.

The CDR3 spells CASSQDRREEGYTF. The DNA of the CDR3 is TGTGCCAGCAGCCAAGATAGGCGGGAGGAAGGCTACACCTTC. V is TRBV14 and J is TRBJ1-2; D ambiguous. The CDR3 runs to 14 residues. V was pared by 0 bases and J by 8 bases, with 13 bases between. The germline CDR1 and CDR2 sequences are SGHDN and FVKESK.